Presented here are 21 T cell receptor beta chains from one specimen sequenced in a study of shared clonotypes between healthy human individuals. Sequencing was performed with immunoSEQ multiplex PCR; in TCRdb, only in-frame clones are kept and a portion is missing. This sample yields around 2,100,000 clones, of which roughly 94% are seen a single time; 1.2% belongs to the top ten. Naive CD8 cells comprised CD45RO-negative, CCR7-positively selected cells, excluding terminally differentiated effector memory CD45RA+ cells. The source material was naive CD8+ T cells sorted from blood. These receptor sequences come from a man younger than 35 in good health.

J is TRBJ2-3 and V is TRBV12-5; 8 bases match TRBD2. Germline lookup yields CDR1 LGHNT and CDR2 FRNRAP. The CDR3 spans 17 residues. Trimming took 0 bases from V and 3 from J; bases not matched to a gene: 8. In nucleotides, the CDR3 is TGTGCTAGTGGTTTGGTAGGAGTAGCGGGGATTACAGATACGCAGTATTTT. Amino acids: CASGLVGVAGITDTQYF. Looking up the rest from reference TRBV12-5 and TRBJ2-3 gives the full variable domain: DARVTQTPRHKVTEMGQEVTMRCQPILGHNTVFWYRQTMMQGLELLAYFRNRAPLDDSGMPKDRFSAEMPDATLATLKIQPSEPRDSAVYFCASGLVGVAGITDTQYFGPGTRLTVL.

This clone was found once. The rearrangement joins TRBV27 to TRBJ1-6; no definite D call. V gave up 3 bases and J gave up 6 bases, with 9 bases separating them. The CDR3 runs to 14 residues. CDR1 MNHEY and CDR2 SMNVEV come from the germline V gene (reference sequence). CDR3 coding DNA: TGTGCCAGCAGTTTGCCCAGCCCTAATTCACCCCTCCACTTT. It is translated as CASSLPSPNSPLHF.

The V call is TRBV15, the J call TRBJ1-2; the D gene is possibly TRBD1 (6 bases). The CDR3 extends over 15 amino acids. Per the germline V gene, CDR1 is LNHNV and CDR2 is YYDKDF (reference sequence). Deletions cut 0 bases from V and 3 bases from J, with 11 bases between. This CDR3 is CATSRDSGDDYGYTF. The CDR3 DNA follows: TGTGCCACCAGCAGAGATTCAGGGGATGACTATGGCTACACCTTC.

The rearrangement uses TRBV5-6 and TRBJ2-2; D is unresolved. The CDR3 sequence is 15 residues long. Germline V CDR1 and CDR2: SGHDT, YYEEEE. V was cut by 1 base and J by 6 bases, with 13 bases left in between. The CDR3 is CASSLYMLWAGELFF. In DNA, the CDR3 is TGTGCCAGCAGCTTGTATATGCTATGGGCCGGGGAGCTGTTTTTT.

The sample holds one count of this clone. V usage is TRBV27 and J usage is TRBJ2-2; D is undetermined. The germline gives CDR1 MNHEY, CDR2 SMNVEV (reference sequence). This CDR3 contains 15 residues. The V gene lost 2 bases and the J gene lost 0 bases, with 7 bases spanning the gap. The CDR3 bases are TGTGCCAGCAGTTTAACTATCTCGAACACCGGGGAGCTGTTTTTT. Its protein is CASSLTISNTGELFF.

J is TRBJ1-1 and V is TRBV6-1; D ambiguous. The V gene's germline CDR1 is MNHNS and CDR2 SASEGT. The CDR3 sequence is 14 residues long. V was cut by 6 bases and J by 0 bases, with 11 bases left in between. CDR3 protein: CASSVLAVNTEAFF. CDR3 DNA sequence: TGTGCCAGCAGCGTACTGGCGGTGAACACTGAAGCTTTCTTT.

The chain recombines TRBV5-6 with TRBJ2-3, with D perhaps TRBD2 (5 bases). The CDR3 loop spans 12 amino acids. Germline assignment: CDR1 SGHDT and CDR2 YYEEEE. Trimming stripped 3 bases from V and 3 bases from J, with 5 bases between. The CDR3 spells CASSWTTDTQYF. In DNA, the CDR3 is TGTGCCAGCAGCTGGACTACAGATACGCAGTATTTT.

The CDR3 loop reads CASSLPGGRNEQFF. The CDR3 DNA is TGTGCCAGCAGTTTACCGGGGGGTAGGAATGAGCAGTTCTTC. The chain links TRBV27 to TRBJ2-1; 7 bases align to TRBD2. Germline V lookup: CDR1 MNHEY, CDR2 SMNVEV (reference sequence). J was trimmed by 7 bases and V by 2 bases; bases with no gene match: 5. CDR3 length: 14 residues.

The CDR3 nucleotides are TGTGCCAGCAGCCCCCACTGGGACGGGAGCTCTGGGGCCAACGTCCTGACTTTC. Translated, it gives CASSPHWDGSSGANVLTF. The rearrangement joins TRBV7-8 to TRBJ2-6, with D perhaps matching TRBD2 (6 bases). The length of the CDR3 is 18 residues. The ends were cut back, 5 bases at V and 0 bases at J, with 17 bases in the middle. Germline V lookup: CDR1 SGHVS, CDR2 FQNEAQ.

With regard to this clone: Other DNA sequences within the sample encode an identical CDR3. J is TRBJ1-1 and V is TRBV6-5; tentatively, D is TRBD1 (6 bases). Germline V CDR1 and CDR2: MNHEY, SVGAGI. V was cut by 6 bases and J by 1 base, with 9 bases left in between. CDR3 length: 13 residues. CDR3 amino acids: CASRETGNTEAFF. The CDR3 DNA reads as TGTGCCAGCAGGGAGACAGGGAACACTGAAGCTTTCTTT.

On this clone: The sample has other DNA sequences that encode this CDR3 too. The chain links TRBV11-3 to TRBJ2-7; D perhaps matches TRBD2 (6 bases). The V and J ends lost 2 bases and 1 base respectively, with 6 bases between them. There are 13 residues in the CDR3. Germline loops: CDR1 SGHNT, CDR2 YENEEA. The CDR3 sequence: CASSLRGSYEQYF. CDR3 DNA sequence: TGTGCCAGCAGCTTACGGGGGTCCTACGAGCAGTACTTC.

The chain couples TRBV29-1 to TRBJ2-7; D is possibly TRBD1 (6 bases). Germline lookup yields CDR1 SQVTM and CDR2 ANQGSEA. The CDR3 contains 11 residues. CDR3 nucleotide sequence: TGCAGGACCGGACAGTCCTACGAGCAGTACTTC. Protein product: CRTGQSYEQYF.

The chain is built from TRBV19 and TRBJ2-2; a weak D match, TRBD2 (5 bases). The CDR3 is made up of 15 amino acids. With 0 bases removed from V and 7 bases from J, the gap between germline ends came to 12 bases. Germline loops: CDR1 LNHDA, CDR2 SQIVND (reference sequence). The CDR3, as DNA: TGTGCCAGTAGTATAGATTTCGGGGAAGGCGGGGAGCTGTTTTTT. This codes for CASSIDFGEGGELFF.

This clone was recorded only once. This chain links TRBV18 with TRBJ2-7; D might be TRBD1 or TRBD2, each matching 5 bases. CDR1 and CDR2 from the germline V gene are KGHSH and LQKENI. The length of the CDR3 is 14 residues. V shed 6 bases and J shed 0 bases, with 12 bases lying between them. CDR3 nucleotides: TGTGCCAGCTCTCCCGGGGCGAACTCCTACGAGCAGTACTTC. Translating gives CASSPGANSYEQYF.

The genes are TRBV20-1 and TRBJ2-1; D unclear. Trimming shortened V by 0 bases and J by 10 bases, and 7 bases separated the two germline ends. This CDR3 is 11 amino acids long. Germline assignment: CDR1 DFQATT and CDR2 SNEGSKA (reference sequence). CDR3 coding DNA: TGCAGTGCTAGAGATATTATCGAGCAGTTCTTC. Its protein is CSARDIIEQFF.

This clone has just one count. The chain carries TRBV5-1 and TRBJ2-7; no clear D gene. There are 15 residues in the CDR3. The V gene's germline CDR1 is SGHRS and CDR2 YFSETQ. V dropped 0 bases and J dropped 3 bases, with 13 bases sitting between them. The CDR3 DNA reads TGCGCCAGCAGCTTGGAGGAACTGGTCATCTACGAGCAGTACTTC. Its protein product is CASSLEELVIYEQYF.

The chain links TRBV9 to TRBJ2-5, with 8 bases matching TRBD2. Trimming cost V 4 bases and J 3 bases; bases outside gene matches: 8. Germline V gene lookup returns CDR1 SGDLS and CDR2 YYNGEE. The CDR3 length is 15 residues. CDR3 in DNA: TGTGCCAGCAGCCCGGGGGGGCCTACCAAAGAGACCCAGTACTTC. It translates to CASSPGGPTKETQYF.

As to this clone: This sample includes further DNA sequences coding for the same CDR3. The chain employs TRBV7-6 and TRBJ2-7; 10 nucleotides line up with TRBD1. The CDR3 spans 14 residues. With V trimmed by 5 bases and J by 2 bases, 3 bases remained unmatched. CDR1 is SGHVS and CDR2 is FNYEAQ in the germline V gene. The CDR3: CASSVGQGAYEQYF. The CDR3 DNA reads TGTGCCAGCAGCGTAGGACAGGGGGCCTACGAGCAGTACTTC. Full variable domain (remainder filled in from reference TRBV7-6 and TRBJ2-7): GAGVSQSPRYKVTKRGQDVALRCDPISGHVSLYWYRQALGQGPEFLTYFNYEAQQDKSGLPNDRFSAERPEGSISTLTIQRTEQRDSAMYRCASSVGQGAYEQYFGPGTRLTVT.

This sequence joins TRBV5-3 and TRBJ2-7; 10 bases fit TRBD1. TRBV5-3 is an open reading frame, and its role is uncertain. The length of the CDR3 is 16 residues. V lost 0 bases, J lost 2 bases, and 5 bases stayed unmatched. CDR3 DNA: TGTGCCAGAAGCTTGGGCGGACAGGGGGATCCCTACGAGCAGTACTTC. Translated, it gives CARSLGGQGDPYEQYF.

Note on this clone: The sample carries other DNA sequences with the same CDR3. The chain links TRBV11-2 to TRBJ2-1; tentative D call: TRBD1 (5 bases). Germline V lookup: CDR1 SGHAT, CDR2 FQNNGV. V shed 0 bases and J shed 6 bases, with 12 bases lying between them. The CDR3 spans 15 residues. The CDR3 spells CASSLDPGHLNEQFF. The CDR3 bases are TGTGCCAGCAGCTTAGATCCAGGACACCTCAATGAGCAGTTCTTC.

The V call is TRBV18, the J call TRBJ2-7; D is ambiguous. Germline CDR1 and CDR2: KGHSH and LQKENI. This CDR3 is built from 14 residues. Trimming took off 3 bases at V and 3 bases at J, with 12 bases between the two ends. The CDR3: CASSPSQIYYEQYF. For the CDR3, the DNA is TGTGCCAGCTCACCGTCCCAGATATACTACGAGCAGTACTTC.